A single sample is the source of the 20 T cell receptor beta chains below, sequenced in a study of blood T cell repertoires in COVID-19. TCRdb keeps only in-frame clones here, not all; method: immunoSEQ multiplex PCR. The sample comprises some 330,000 clones, about 89% of which are singletons, and 1.5% to 2% rests with the top ten. Sequencing input: PBMCs or T cells enriched from blood (not recorded which). The origin of the receptors is a man aged 40-55 years in a cohort exposed to, infected with or recovered from COVID-19 (not recorded which).

This clone was detected once. This chain uses TRBV24-1 with TRBJ2-2; D call uncertain. V was shortened by 3 bases and J by 2 bases, with 9 bases between the two germline ends. This CDR3 comprises 15 residues. CDR1 and CDR2 from the germline V gene are KGHDR and SFDVKD. The CDR3 coding sequence is TGTGCCACCAGTGATAGTGAGGTAAACACCGGGGAGCTGTTTTTT. Its translation is CATSDSEVNTGELFF.

This chain connects TRBV28 to TRBJ2-7, with D uncertain. The CDR3 contains 14 residues. Germline CDR1 and CDR2: MDHEN and SYDVKM. Trimming left V 6 bases short and J 2 bases short, with 14 bases between. In DNA, the CDR3 is TGTGCCAGCAGCGGTAGCCCTTACCCCTACGAGCAGTACTTC. It codes for CASSGSPYPYEQYF.

V and J are TRBV5-8 and TRBJ1-4; the D gene is possibly TRBD1 (5 bases). CDR1 SGHTS and CDR2 YDEGEE come from the germline V gene. V lost 2 bases to trimming and J lost 4 bases, with 18 bases between them. The CDR3 extends over 17 amino acids. The CDR3 protein is CASSLGTKGIRNEKLFF. CDR3 coding DNA: TGTGCCAGCAGCTTAGGGACTAAAGGTATCCGTAATGAAAAACTGTTTTTT.

The chain links TRBV7-9 to TRBJ2-1; 8 nucleotides agree with TRBD1. After removal of 3 bases from V and 4 bases from J, the junction contained 8 bases not matched to a gene. The CDR3 is 16 amino acids. CDR1 and CDR2 from the germline V gene are SEHNR and FQNEAQ (reference sequence). The CDR3 is CASSFFQGAEYNEQFF. DNA of the CDR3: TGTGCCAGCAGCTTCTTCCAGGGGGCGGAGTACAATGAGCAGTTCTTC.

V usage is TRBV5-4 and J usage is TRBJ1-2; no firm D call. V lost 1 base, J lost 8 bases, and 12 bases lay in between. The germline V gene has CDR1 SGHNT and CDR2 YYREEE (reference sequence). The CDR3 is 13 amino acids. CDR3 residues: CASSLNAPGGYTF. CDR3 in DNA: TGTGCCAGCAGCTTGAACGCGCCGGGGGGCTACACCTTC.

The chain has TRBV5-1 and TRBJ2-7; 8 positions match TRBD1. The CDR3 covers 14 residues. In germline, CDR1 is SGHRS, CDR2 YFSETQ. Trimming took 1 base from V and 5 from J; bases not matched to a gene: 5. CDR3 amino acids: CASSLPSTGDEQYF. The CDR3 DNA is TGCGCCAGCAGCTTGCCCTCGACAGGGGACGAGCAGTACTTC.

DNA for the CDR3: TGTGCCAGCAGCTTAGGGGTAGGAGGACCACAAGAGACCCAGTACTTC. Its translation is CASSLGVGGPQETQYF. The chain combines TRBV7-9 with TRBJ2-5; D may be TRBD2 (5 bases). Germline CDR1 is SEHNR and CDR2 is FQNEAQ (reference sequence). Trimming removed 1 base from V and 2 bases from J, with 14 bases in between. The CDR3 totals 16 residues.

The V and J genes are TRBV7-2 and TRBJ2-5; possibly TRBD1 for D (6 bases). Between the trimmed V and J ends, which lost 5 bases and 5 bases, there was a span of 21 bases. Germline V gene data show CDR1 as SGHTA and CDR2 as FQGNSA. CDR3 size: 16 residues. The CDR3 here is CASSETPGATKETQYF. The CDR3 bases are TGTGCCAGCAGCGAAACCCCAGGGGCAACGAAGGAGACCCAGTACTTC. Variable domain in full (rest from reference TRBV7-2 and TRBJ2-5): GAGVSQSPSNKVTEKGKDVELRCDPISGHTALYWYRQSLGQGLEFLIYFQGNSAPDKSGLPSDRFSAERTGGSVSTLTIQRTQQEDSAVYLCASSETPGATKETQYFGPGTRLLVL.

This sequence joins TRBV30 and TRBJ1-5; a possible D gene is TRBD1 (5 bases). Deletions cut 7 bases from V and 0 bases from J, with 10 bases between. The CDR3 consists of 13 residues. Germline V gives CDR1 GTSNPN, CDR2 SVGIG (reference sequence). CDR3 sequence (DNA): TGTGCCTTCAGACAGTCTAGCAATCAGCCCCAGCATTTT. This gives the protein CAFRQSSNQPQHF.

The rearrangement links TRBV6-6 to TRBJ2-7, with 7 bases identical to TRBD1. With V trimmed by 6 bases and J by 0 bases, 5 bases remained unmatched. This CDR3 comprises 14 residues. From germline, CDR1 is MNHNY and CDR2 SVGAGI (reference sequence). CDR3 residues: CASRLQGDSYEQYF. The CDR3 DNA reads as TGTGCCAGCAGATTGCAGGGGGACTCCTACGAGCAGTACTTC.

The rearrangement links TRBV14 to TRBJ2-1; TRBD2 matches at 8 bases. V trimming: 7 bases; J trimming: 9 bases; junction bases outside the gene matches: 14. Germline V gene data show CDR1 as SGHDN and CDR2 as FVKESK. The CDR3 extends over 15 amino acids. CDR3 protein: CASTLLAVRASEQFF. CDR3 bases: TGTGCCAGCACCCTACTAGCGGTTAGGGCGAGTGAGCAGTTCTTC.

The J gene is TRBJ2-5, the V gene TRBV12-2; the table calls TRBD1, which could not be checked here. TRBV12-2 is annotated as a pseudogene. The CDR3 runs 16 residues. DNA for the CDR3: TGTGCAAGTCGCTTAGAAGGTCAGGGGGCTACGGAGACCCAGTACTTC. Translating it yields CASRLEGQGATETQYF.

This chain connects TRBV6-6 to TRBJ2-7, with D maybe TRBD2 (5 bases). The CDR3 runs 12 residues. Germline V gene sequence: CDR1 MNHNY, CDR2 SVGAGI (reference sequence). Trimming took off 6 bases at V and 7 bases at J, with 13 bases between the two ends. The CDR3, as DNA: TGTGCCAGCAGCCCAACCTCGGGGGAGCAGTACTTC. Amino acid sequence: CASSPTSGEQYF.

This clone was seen just once. The chain is built from TRBV2 and TRBJ2-7; 7 bases map to TRBD1. Germline CDR1 and CDR2: SNHLY and FYNNEI. Trimming at V came to 6 bases and at J to 7 bases, leaving 9 bases not matched to a gene. This CDR3 spans 13 amino acids. The CDR3 spells CASRDRESGEQYF. CDR3 DNA: TGTGCCAGCAGAGACAGGGAGTCCGGGGAGCAGTACTTC.

The CDR3 sequence is CASSLAKGLDFDEQFF. The CDR3 DNA follows: TGTGCCAGCAGCTTAGCGAAGGGACTAGACTTCGATGAGCAGTTCTTC. The chain uses TRBV7-2 and TRBJ2-1; TRBD2 aligns across 8 bases. Losses at the gene ends were 0 bases for V and 8 bases for J; bases not matched to a gene: 9. The CDR3 is 16 amino acids. CDR1 is SGHTA and CDR2 is FQGNSA in the germline V gene.

The rearrangement uses TRBV28 and TRBJ1-1; 7 bases fit TRBD1. The CDR3 has 14 residues. CDR1 MDHEN and CDR2 SYDVKM come from the germline V gene. Trimming took 6 bases from V and 0 from J; bases not matched to a gene: 4. For the CDR3, the DNA is TGTGCCAGCAGGCAGGGGGGACTGAACACTGAAGCTTTCTTT. Translated: CASRQGGLNTEAFF.

The chain employs TRBV27 and TRBJ1-1; TRBD1 matches 9 bases. Per germline, CDR1 MNHEY and CDR2 SMNVEV (reference sequence). The V segment lost 5 bases and the J segment 7 bases; nucleotides outside the gene matches: 8. This CDR3 has 14 residues. This chain's CDR3 is CASSPDRGGGEAFF. In DNA, the CDR3 is TGTGCCAGCAGTCCGGACAGGGGCGGGGGTGAAGCTTTCTTT.

This clone is a singleton in its sample. This chain links TRBV5-1 with TRBJ1-3; 7 bases are a match to TRBD1. Per the germline V gene, CDR1 is SGHRS and CDR2 is YFSETQ. V trimming: 4 bases; J trimming: 8 bases; junction bases outside the gene matches: 12. CDR3 length: 15 amino acids. The CDR3 sequence is CASSPAGTRGDTIYF. DNA of the CDR3: TGCGCCAGCAGCCCCGCCGGGACCAGGGGGGACACCATATATTTT. The full variable domain, its missing parts supplied by reference TRBV5-1 and TRBJ1-3, is KAGVTQTPRYLIKTRGQQVTLSCSPISGHRSVSWYQQTPGQGLQFLFEYFSETQRNKGNFPGRFSGRQFSNSRSEMNVSTLELGDSALYLCASSPAGTRGDTIYFGEGSWLTVV.

The chain is built from TRBV28 and TRBJ2-1, with D possibly being TRBD1 (5 bases). Per germline, CDR1 MDHEN and CDR2 SYDVKM. Deletions cut 10 bases from V and 0 bases from J, with 10 bases between. The CDR3 is made up of 13 amino acids. CDR3 coding DNA: TGTGCCACTCGACAGACCTCCTACAATGAGCAGTTCTTC. It is translated as CATRQTSYNEQFF.

The chain recombines TRBV20-1 with TRBJ2-7, with D perhaps TRBD1 (5 bases). The CDR3 is 11 amino acids. Germline CDR1 is DFQATT and CDR2 is SNEGSKA (reference sequence). The V gene lost 3 bases and the J gene lost 6 bases, with 9 bases spanning the gap. The CDR3: CSASTGREQYF. As DNA, the CDR3 is TGCAGTGCTAGTACAGGACGCGAGCAGTACTTC.